The 30 T cell receptor beta chains in this list originate from one sample, sequenced in a study of T-cell memory formation after mild COVID-19. TCRdb recomputed calls from the 5' RACE reads with MiXCR, one row per CDR3 protein. The data contain just under 150,000 distinct CDR3 sequences, 19% of them singletons. The sequenced sample consisted of PBMCs or a T cell subset sorted from them (not recorded which). All receptors come from an adult woman who had mild COVID-19 (a few samples of this study predate the infection). Cell type and time point are not known.

This clonotype occurred a few times. V gene TRBV2 combines with J gene TRBJ1-5; no definite D call. Trimming pared 0 bases from V and 0 bases from J, leaving 15 bases between. This CDR3 is 18 amino acids long. Germline CDR1 is SNHLY and CDR2 is FYNNEI. CDR3: CASSEALRGSYSNQPQHF. Written as DNA, the CDR3 is TGTGCCAGCAGTGAAGCGCTTCGGGGAAGTTATAGCAATCAGCCCCAGCATTTT.

This clonotype occurred a few times. The CDR3 loop reads CATSDFGLAGVIEQFF. CDR3 nucleotide sequence: TGTGCCACCAGTGATTTCGGTTTAGCGGGAGTAATTGAGCAGTTCTTC. The chain has TRBV24-1 and TRBJ2-1; 9 bases align to TRBD2. The CDR3 is 16 amino acids. Germline loops: CDR1 KGHDR, CDR2 SFDVKD. With 1 base clipped from V and 9 bases from J, the junction kept 9 bases outside the gene matches.

This chain's CDR3 is CATSPGAENYGYTF. The DNA of the CDR3 is TGTGCCACCAGCCCAGGGGCTGAGAACTATGGCTACACCTTC. The chain has TRBV15 and TRBJ1-2; possible D gene TRBD1, 6 bases. The germline V gene encodes CDR1 LNHNV and CDR2 YYDKDF (reference sequence). Trimming left V 5 bases short and J 2 bases short, with 12 bases between. CDR3 length: 14 residues.

J is TRBJ2-3 and V is TRBV7-2, with TRBD2 matching over 11 bases. The length of the CDR3 is 15 residues. Germline CDR1 reads SGHTA; CDR2 reads FQGNSA. After removal of 3 bases from V and 5 bases from J, the junction contained 4 bases not matched to a gene. The DNA of the CDR3 is TGTGCCAGCAGCTTCGGACTAGCGGGCCTAGATACGCAGTATTTT. It yields the protein CASSFGLAGLDTQYF.

The chain employs TRBV5-1 and TRBJ1-2; 9 nucleotides match TRBD1. The CDR3 is made up of 13 amino acids. V gave up 4 bases and J gave up 5 bases; unmatched junction bases: 3. CDR1 SGHRS and CDR2 YFSETQ come from the germline V gene. The CDR3 region is CASSPDRGYGYTF. The CDR3 nucleotides read TGCGCCAGCAGCCCCGACAGGGGGTATGGCTACACCTTC. Looking up the rest from reference TRBV5-1 and TRBJ1-2 gives the full variable domain: KAGVTQTPRYLIKTRGQQVTLSCSPISGHRSVSWYQQTPGQGLQFLFEYFSETQRNKGNFPGRFSGRQFSNSRSEMNVSTLELGDSALYLCASSPDRGYGYTFGSGTRLTVV.

This chain uses TRBV24-1 with TRBJ1-1, with 9 positions matching TRBD1. The trim removed 10 bases at V and 1 base at J, leaving 12 bases unmatched. CDR1 and CDR2 (germline): KGHDR, SFDVKD. The CDR3 has 16 amino acids. CDR3 DNA sequence: TGTGCCACGTCCAAGGCGGGACAGGGACCGAACACTGAAGCTTTCTTT. Its translation: CATSKAGQGPNTEAFF.

The chain is built from TRBV5-1 and TRBJ2-5; 13 positions agree with TRBD2. The germline V gene encodes CDR1 SGHRS and CDR2 YFSETQ. Trimming cost V 1 base and J 2 bases; bases outside gene matches: 2. There are 16 residues in the CDR3. CDR3 sequence: CASSLWTSGGQETQYF. CDR3 coding DNA: TGCGCCAGCAGCTTGTGGACTAGCGGGGGTCAAGAGACCCAGTACTTC.

This clonotype was recorded only once. The genes are TRBV5-6 and TRBJ2-1; 8 nucleotides line up with TRBD2. V dropped 4 bases and J dropped 10; count of bases not matched to a gene: 4. CDR3 length: 12 residues. Germline V gene sequence: CDR1 SGHDT, CDR2 YYEEEE. The CDR3 sequence is CASSHRLAEQFF. The DNA for the CDR3 is TGTGCCAGCAGCCACCGACTAGCGGAGCAGTTCTTC.

The sample holds a few counts of this clonotype. In nucleotides, the CDR3 is TGCGCCAGCAGCTTGGACCCCGGGACAGGGGCTAATGGCTACACCTTC. It yields the protein CASSLDPGTGANGYTF. This chain links TRBV5-1 with TRBJ1-2, with 10 nucleotides matching TRBD1. The length of the CDR3 is 16 residues. V lost 0 bases and J lost 6; bases outside the gene matches: 8. The germline V gene encodes CDR1 SGHRS and CDR2 YFSETQ.

The chain links TRBV7-9 to TRBJ2-3; no reliable D call. Trimming removed 6 bases at V and 5 bases at J, with 15 bases between. The CDR3 totals 14 residues. The V gene's germline CDR1 is SEHNR and CDR2 FQNEAQ (reference sequence). As DNA, the CDR3 is TGTGCCAGCAGTCGTCATAGCATGGGAGATACGCAGTATTTT. This encodes CASSRHSMGDTQYF.

This clonotype was counted only a few times. The rearrangement links TRBV6-2 or TRBV6-3 to TRBJ2-3; D unresolved. The germline CDR1 and CDR2 sequences are MNHEY and SVGEGT. Trimming took 7 bases from V and 3 from J, leaving 20 bases between them. The CDR3 consists of 16 residues. The CDR3 DNA is TGTGCCAGCACCCCAGGAGATCGGGCGCTAACAGATACGCAGTATTTT. This encodes CASTPGDRALTDTQYF.

This chain uses TRBV30 with TRBJ2-1; D is uncertain. The CDR3 length is 13 residues. Trimming took 2 bases from V and 5 from J, leaving 10 bases between them. The germline V gene has CDR1 GTSNPN and CDR2 SVGIG (reference sequence). The CDR3 DNA sequence: TGTGCCTGGAGTTTTAGGTCTGACAATGAGCAGTTCTTC. Translating it yields CAWSFRSDNEQFF.

CDR3 DNA sequence: TGTGCCAGCAGCCACCCGGGACTAGCGGGGAATGAGCAGTTCTTC. Its translation is CASSHPGLAGNEQFF. This chain links TRBV12-3 or TRBV12-4 with TRBJ2-1, with 13 nucleotides matching TRBD2. The V gene end was trimmed by 6 bases and the J gene end by 7 bases; junction bases not matched to a gene: 6. The CDR3 sequence is 15 residues long.

V usage is TRBV20-1 and J usage is TRBJ2-7; 7 positions match TRBD1. V lost 3 bases and J lost 0; bases outside the gene matches: 2. The length of the CDR3 is 13 residues. Germline-derived CDR1 and CDR2 are DFQATT and SNEGSKA (reference sequence). The CDR3 sequence: CSASRDSSYEQYF. CDR3 nucleotide sequence: TGCAGTGCTAGCCGGGACAGCTCCTACGAGCAGTACTTC.

V and J are TRBV4-3 and TRBJ2-1; no definite D call. The germline V gene has CDR1 LGHNA and CDR2 YSLEER. This CDR3 contains 14 residues. V gave up 0 bases and J gave up 8 bases, with 11 bases separating them. The CDR3: CASSQDNSKDEQFF. The CDR3, as DNA: TGCGCCAGCAGCCAAGATAACAGCAAGGATGAGCAGTTCTTC.

V usage is TRBV6-6 and J usage is TRBJ1-6; D unresolved. The CDR3 extends over 14 amino acids. The V gene's germline CDR1 is MNHNY and CDR2 SVGAGI (reference sequence). V dropped 7 bases and J dropped 7 bases, with 14 bases sitting between them. The CDR3 sequence is CASTVGRVNSPLHF. CDR3 in DNA: TGTGCCAGCACCGTGGGGAGGGTCAATTCACCCCTCCACTTT.

The chain links TRBV19 to TRBJ2-1, with D possibly TRBD1 on 5 matching bases. The CDR3 has 14 residues. V was clipped by 10 bases and J by 8 bases, with 21 bases between them. Germline CDR1 is LNHDA and CDR2 is SQIVND (reference sequence). CDR3 sequence: CATSSKGTGYEQFF. In DNA, the CDR3 is TGTGCCACCAGTTCTAAGGGAACAGGATATGAGCAGTTCTTC.

The rearrangement joins TRBV5-1 to TRBJ2-2; 8 bases line up with TRBD1. Germline CDR1 SGHRS, CDR2 YFSETQ. The junction had 5 bases not matched to a gene; V was cut back by 1 base and J by 6 bases. This CDR3 contains 15 residues. This CDR3 is CASSLQAGGPGELFF. CDR3 nucleotides: TGCGCCAGCAGCTTGCAGGCAGGGGGCCCCGGGGAGCTGTTTTTT.

This clonotype has just a few counts. The rearrangement links TRBV20-1 to TRBJ2-3; 10 nucleotides line up with TRBD2. CDR3 size: 14 residues. In germline, CDR1 is DFQATT, CDR2 SNEGSKA (reference sequence). V lost 6 bases to trimming and J lost 5 bases; unmatched junction nucleotides: 8. CDR3 DNA sequence: TGCAGTGCCCCGACCAGCGGGAGGGTAGATACGCAGTATTTT. It codes for CSAPTSGRVDTQYF.

The DNA of the CDR3 is TGCAGTGCTAGGAGGGGAGCGGGCCCAGATACGCAGTATTTT. Translating it yields CSARRGAGPDTQYF. The chain couples TRBV20-1 to TRBJ2-3; D perhaps matches TRBD2 (6 bases). Germline CDR1 is DFQATT and CDR2 is SNEGSKA (reference sequence). Trimming shortened V by 3 bases and J by 4 bases, and 14 bases separated the two germline ends. The CDR3 contains 14 residues.

The V gene is TRBV12-3 or TRBV12-4, the J gene TRBJ1-5; D unclear. With 6 bases removed from V and 3 bases from J, the gap between germline ends came to 6 bases. This CDR3 has 12 amino acids. The CDR3 DNA follows: TGTGCCAGCAGCCAATCCAATCAGCCCCAGCATTTT. Its translation is CASSQSNQPQHF.

This clonotype turned up a few times. The chain joins TRBV18 to TRBJ2-5; 10 nucleotides line up with TRBD2. The CDR3 has 16 residues. Germline V lookup: CDR1 KGHSH, CDR2 LQKENI. V dropped 5 bases and J dropped 4; count of bases not matched to a gene: 10. In DNA form, the CDR3 reads TGTGCCAGCTCAGAAAAAATAGCGGGAGGAGGAGAGACCCAGTACTTC. It encodes CASSEKIAGGGETQYF.

The V call is TRBV11-2, the J call TRBJ2-7; maybe TRBD1 (6 bases). V was cut by 5 bases and J by 3 bases, with 20 bases left in between. The CDR3 totals 16 residues. The V gene's germline CDR1 is SGHAT and CDR2 FQNNGV. The CDR3 loop reads CASSPLRWTVDYEQYF. The DNA for the CDR3 is TGTGCCAGCAGCCCCCTTAGGTGGACAGTAGACTACGAGCAGTACTTC. Drawing the rest from reference TRBV11-2 and TRBJ2-7, the complete variable domain is EAGVAQSPRYKIIEKRQSVAFWCNPISGHATLYWYQQILGQGPKLLIQFQNNGVVDDSQLPKDRFSAERLKGVDSTLKIQPAKLEDSAVYLCASSPLRWTVDYEQYFGPGTRLTVT.

The chain has TRBV24-1 and TRBJ1-2; no definite D call. V was clipped by 4 bases and J by 0 bases, with 14 bases between them. There are 16 residues in the CDR3. Germline V gene data show CDR1 as KGHDR and CDR2 as SFDVKD. As DNA, the CDR3 is TGTGCCACCAGTGACCGACGACGGGCGTCTAACTATGGCTACACCTTC. Amino acid sequence: CATSDRRRASNYGYTF.

The rearrangement links TRBV7-3 to TRBJ2-7, with 8 nucleotides matching TRBD1. Germline values: CDR1 SGHTA, CDR2 FQGTGA. The V gene end was trimmed by 1 base and the J gene end by 2 bases; junction bases not matched to a gene: 4. The CDR3 has 15 residues. DNA of the CDR3: TGTGCCAGCAGCTTAAGGGGACAGGTACCCTACGAGCAGTACTTC. Translated: CASSLRGQVPYEQYF.

This clonotype was detected only a few times. V gene TRBV7-9 combines with J gene TRBJ2-5; D perhaps matches TRBD1 (6 bases). The V gene's germline CDR1 is SEHNR and CDR2 FQNEAQ (reference sequence). V lost 2 bases to trimming and J lost 4 bases, with 17 bases between them. There are 16 residues in the CDR3. The CDR3 DNA follows: TGTGCCAGCAGCTTACAGGGGACACCACTCCGAGAGACCCAGTACTTC. Its protein product is CASSLQGTPLRETQYF.

This clonotype was seen only a few times. At one boundary the junction diverges from the germline segment, which might be a read error. The J gene is TRBJ2-1, the V gene TRBV7-3; 9 bases match TRBD2. Germline-derived CDR1 and CDR2 are SGHTA and FQGTGA. The CDR3 consists of 15 residues. The CDR3, as DNA: TGTGCCAGCAGCCTAACGGTCTCGACTAGCGGTGAGCAGTTCTTC. This sequence encodes CASSLTVSTSGEQFF.

The rearrangement links TRBV7-2 to TRBJ2-3; maybe TRBD1 (6 bases). CDR3 length: 13 residues. Germline CDR1 reads SGHTA; CDR2 reads FQGNSA. Trimming took 3 bases from V and 7 from J, leaving 11 bases between them. CDR3 DNA: TGTGCCAGCAGCTTCACCAGGGGATATACGCAGTATTTT. It is translated as CASSFTRGYTQYF. Supplemented by reference TRBV7-2 and TRBJ2-3, the full variable domain reads GAGVSQSPSNKVTEKGKDVELRCDPISGHTALYWYRQSLGQGLEFLIYFQGNSAPDKSGLPSDRFSAERTGGSVSTLTIQRTQQEDSAVYLCASSFTRGYTQYFGPGTRLTVL.

V and J are TRBV7-9 and TRBJ1-2; 7 nucleotides match TRBD1. Unmatched junction bases numbered 12, after V lost 5 bases and J lost 6 bases. Germline CDR1 reads SEHNR; CDR2 reads FQNEAQ (reference sequence). CDR3 size: 15 residues. CDR3: CASSQGGHPANGYTF. CDR3 in DNA: TGTGCCAGCAGCCAGGGGGGTCATCCCGCAAATGGCTACACCTTC.

This rearrangement joins TRBV20-1 to TRBJ2-1; D is perhaps TRBD1 (5 bases). Trimming pared 0 bases from V and 3 bases from J, leaving 9 bases between. Germline-derived CDR1 and CDR2 are DFQATT and SNEGSKA (reference sequence). CDR3 length: 14 residues. CDR3 in amino acids: CSARDQGLYNEQFF. DNA for the CDR3: TGCAGTGCTAGAGACCAGGGCCTCTACAATGAGCAGTTCTTC.